This is a list of T cell receptor beta chains from one sample in a study of CD8+CD57+ T cells in acquired aplastic anemia. MiXCR, applied by TCRdb to the reads, yields one record per CDR3 protein. The sample gives more than 250,000 distinct CDR3 sequences, around 82% of which show up once; around 40% is in the top ten. The sequenced sample was sorted CD4+, CD8+, or CD8+CD57+ T cells (not recorded which) from PBMCs. The receptors here all came from a human donor with aplastic anemia. Each CDR3 is given with its conserved first and last residue. A D gene is named only where the DNA matches it firmly. Where a row states a size, it is once, few, many or the class of an expanded clone; other rows omit it.

>-|TRBJ2-7|-|TRBV5-6
TGTGCCAGCAGCTCCGGGACCCCACGCGAGAGCGAGCAGTACTTC
CASSSGTPRESEQYF
>-|TRBJ2-3|-|TRBV24-1
TGTGCCACCGGGACCGGCGGGACAGATACGCAGTATTTT
CATGTGGTDTQYF
>TRBD1|TRBJ1-2|-|TRBV24-1
TGTGCCACCAGTTGCCCAGGGGGATCCTACAATGAGCAGATCTTC
CATSCPGGSYNEQIF
>TRBD2|TRBJ2-1|-|TRBV19
TGTGCCAGTAGGGGAATAGCGGGGAGTCTGTCCTTC
CASRGIAGSLSF
>-|TRBJ1-1|once|TRBV7-2
TGTGCCAGCAGCTTGGAGATGGACGGGCTCGTATATGGCTACTTT
CASSLEMDGLVYGYF
>TRBD2|TRBJ2-1|-|TRBV2
TGTGCCAGCAGCGAATCTAGCGGGGGGGGTCACAATGAGCAGTTCTTC
CASSESSGGGHNEQFF
>TRBD2|TRBJ2-3|-|TRBV7-2
TGTGCCAGCAGCTTAGCCGAGAGAGCGGGGGGGCTTGAGTATTTT
CASSLAERAGGLEYF
>-|TRBJ2-5|-|TRBV7-9
TGTGCCGGACACGGGACAAAAGAGACCCAGTACTTC
CAGHGTKETQYF
>-|TRBJ2-2|-|TRBV7-8
TGTGCCAGCAGCGGATTAGCAGGTCCCACCGGGGAGCTTTTTTTT
CASSGLAGPTGELFF
>-|TRBJ1-1|-|TRBV15
TGTGCCACCAGCAGAGCCAGCGAGCACAATGAACAGTTCTTT
CATSRASEHNEQFF
>TRBD2|TRBJ2-3|-|TRBV10-1
TGCGCCAGCAGGGGAGGGTGGGGGGATAAGCAGTATTTT
CASRGGWGDKQYF
>TRBD1|TRBJ2-7|-|TRBV20-1
TGCAGTGCCTTCCTGGGACAGACCAACGAGCAGTACTTC
CSAFLGQTNEQYF
>-|TRBJ1-2|-|TRBV9
TGTGCCAGCAGCGGGCCGGACAGTAACTATGGCTACACCTTC
CASSGPDSNYGYTF
>-|TRBJ2-7|-|TRBV7-8
TGTGCCAGCAGCTTGACAGGAGGTTCCTACACGCAGTATTTC
CASSLTGGSYTQYF
>-|TRBJ2-7|many|TRBV27
TGTGCCAGCAAGGACAGCTCCTACGAGCAGTACTTC
CASKDSSYEQYF
>-|TRBJ1-2|-|TRBV7-8
TGTGCCAGCAGCTTGACTGCAGACGCGGAATCCCTCTCCACCTTC
CASSLTADAESLSTF
>-|TRBJ2-7|-|TRBV7-8
TGTGCCAGCAGCTGCGGGGGCGGAGCCGATACGCAGTACTTC
CASSCGGGADTQYF
>TRBD1|TRBJ2-1|-|TRBV25-1
TGTGCCAGCAGTGAATACGGACAGGGAAACTACAATGAGCAGTTCTTC
CASSEYGQGNYNEQFF
>-|TRBJ1-1|once|TRBV9
TGTGCCAGCAGCTTAGGGTTGGATGGGCAGTCTTTTGCTTTCTTT
CASSLGLDGQSFAFF
>-|TRBJ1-3|-|TRBV19
TGTGCCAGTAAATCGGGGGGCGATTCTGGAAACACCATATATTTT
CASKSGGDSGNTIYF
>-|TRBJ1-4|-|TRBV7-9
TGTGCCAGCAGCTTTCAAAGAAACCAGGGGAAAGATGAGTTTTTT
CASSFQRNQGKDEFF
>-|TRBJ2-2|-|TRBV24-1
TGTGCCACCATGGCAAAGAAAACCGGGGAGCTGTTGTTT
CATMAKKTGELLF
>-|TRBJ1-4|-|TRBV2
TGTGCCAGCAGTGATGCTTCAAGAGATCAGATCAATCAAAAACTGTTTTTT
CASSDASRDQINQKLFF
>-|TRBJ2-7|few|TRBV29-1
TGCAGCGTAGAGGGGGTAGGGACTCGCGAGCAGTACTTC
CSVEGVGTREQYF
>-|TRBJ2-5|few|TRBV11-3
TGTGCCAGCAGCTTAGATCTGAAGGAAGAGACCCAGTACTTC
CASSLDLKEETQYF
>-|TRBJ2-1|once|TRBV7-4
TGTGCCAGCAGTCTTGGGGTGATGAGCAGTTCTTTGTTC
CASSLGVMSSSLF
>-|TRBJ1-2|-|TRBV5-4
TGTGCCAGCAGCTTTACTAGCGCCGGGCTCGTATATGGCTACACCTTC
CASSFTSAGLVYGYTF
>-|TRBJ2-3|-|TRBV9
TGTGCCAGCAGCGAAGGGTCCAATACGCCGTATTTTTTT
CASSEGSNTPYFF
>TRBD1|TRBJ2-5|-|TRBV7-2
TGTGCCAGCAGCTCTAATCGAGACGGGACAGCCCTTTCCTACTTC
CASSSNRDGTALSYF
>TRBD2|TRBJ2-6|-|TRBV7-9
TGTGCCGGACACGGGGCGGGGGAGACCCAGGACAACGTCCTGACTTTC
CAGHGAGETQDNVLTF
>-|TRBJ2-6|-|TRBV6-5
TGTGCCAGCAGTTACTCGGCCGGGGGGGCCAACGTCCTGACTTTC
CASSYSAGGANVLTF
>TRBD1|TRBJ2-2|few|TRBV11-3
TGTGCCAGCAGCTTAGCGAGTACAGGGGGGATCGGGGAGCTGTTTTTT
CASSLASTGGIGELFF
>TRBD1|TRBJ1-5|once|TRBV2
TGTGCCAGCGGTGAGGGGGACAGCGATACGCAGCATTTTTTT
CASGEGDSDTQHFF
>-|TRBJ1-1|-|TRBV13
TGTGCCAGCAGCTCATCAATGAACACTGAAGCTTTCTTT
CASSSSMNTEAFF
>-|TRBJ2-6|-|TRBV7-6
TGTGCCAGCAGCTTAGCCCGCGGGTACGGGGCCACCGAGCTGACTTTC
CASSLARGYGATELTF
>-|TRBJ2-5|-|TRBV7-2
TGTGCCAGCAGCGAAGGGGGAGGGGCTGATAAGCAGCATTACTTC
CASSEGGGADKQHYF
>-|TRBJ2-7|-|TRBV7-6
TGTGCCAGCAGCTTGGTAGGGGTGCCTGAGGGGTACTTC
CASSLVGVPEGYF
>TRBD2|TRBJ2-5|-|TRBV7-9
TGTGCCAGCAGCGTTCAAAGAGGCGGGGGGAGCGATGAGTACTTC
CASSVQRGGGSDEYF
>TRBD1|TRBJ1-1|-|TRBV7-9
TGTGCCAGCAGCTTAGATTTGACAGGGAAGCATGAAGCCTTCTTT
CASSLDLTGKHEAFF
>-|TRBJ2-5|-|TRBV11-3
TGTGCCGTCCTTGGGGGGCTGAAGACCCAGTACTTC
CAVLGGLKTQYF
>-|TRBJ2-3|once|TRBV7-8
TGTGCCAGCAGCTTAGCGGGCACAGCTGCTCCGCATTTT
CASSLAGTAAPHF
>-|TRBJ1-6|-|TRBV7-6
TGTGCCAGCAGCCTAACGGCAGAAGAGTATAATTCACCCCTCCACTTT
CASSLTAEEYNSPLHF
>-|TRBJ2-2|-|TRBV2
TGTGCCAGCAGTGATGCTTATAGGCATCACCCCCAGCAGCTGTTTTTT
CASSDAYRHHPQQLFF
>-|TRBJ2-3|-|TRBV10-3
TGTGCCATCAGTGAACGGGCAGGGGGGGCCACAGATACGCAGTATTTT
CAISERAGGATDTQYF
>TRBD1|TRBJ2-6|-|TRBV7-2
TGTGCCAGCAGCCTACTGACAGGGTATGGGTACACCTTCCTGACTTTC
CASSLLTGYGYTFLTF
>TRBD2|TRBJ2-1|few|TRBV6-6
TGTGCCAGCAGTGGACTAGCGGGAAGTCTGTCCTTC
CASSGLAGSLSF
>-|TRBJ1-5|-|TRBV9
TGTGCCAGCAGCGCCGACTCTTACAAGAACACTGAAGCCCAGCATTTT
CASSADSYKNTEAQHF
>-|TRBJ2-1|-|TRBV7-3
TGTGCCAGCAGCCAAGGCCTTGCAGGTGGCTACACTGTCCAGTTCTTC
CASSQGLAGGYTVQFF
>-|TRBJ1-1|-|TRBV19
TGTGCCAGTAGTTTGGCACTGACTGGTACCACTGAAGCTTTCTTC
CASSLALTGTTEAFF
>TRBD1|TRBJ2-3|-|TRBV7-8
TGTGCCAGCTGGAGACAGGGGGGGACCTCCACAGAGACGCAGTATTTT
CASWRQGGTSTETQYF
>-|TRBJ1-2|-|TRBV2
TGCGCCAGCAGCCAAGACTGGCGTGGTCGCCCAGATACGCACTATTTC
CASSQDWRGRPDTHYF
>TRBD2|TRBJ2-2|-|TRBV7-4
TGTGCCAGCAGCTTACCAAGAAGCGGGGGGGACGATGAGTTT
CASSLPRSGGDDEF
>-|TRBJ2-4|-|TRBV11-3
TGTGCCAGCGGAGTAGATGTGAACATTCAGTACTTC
CASGVDVNIQYF
>TRBD1|TRBJ1-4|-|TRBV15
TGTGCCACCAGCAGGGGACAGACTAATGAAAAACTGTTTTTT
CATSRGQTNEKLFF
>TRBD1|TRBJ2-2|many|TRBV27
TGTGCCAGCAGTCCCCCAGGGGGCGGAATCTCCGGGGAGCTGTTTTTT
CASSPPGGGISGELFF